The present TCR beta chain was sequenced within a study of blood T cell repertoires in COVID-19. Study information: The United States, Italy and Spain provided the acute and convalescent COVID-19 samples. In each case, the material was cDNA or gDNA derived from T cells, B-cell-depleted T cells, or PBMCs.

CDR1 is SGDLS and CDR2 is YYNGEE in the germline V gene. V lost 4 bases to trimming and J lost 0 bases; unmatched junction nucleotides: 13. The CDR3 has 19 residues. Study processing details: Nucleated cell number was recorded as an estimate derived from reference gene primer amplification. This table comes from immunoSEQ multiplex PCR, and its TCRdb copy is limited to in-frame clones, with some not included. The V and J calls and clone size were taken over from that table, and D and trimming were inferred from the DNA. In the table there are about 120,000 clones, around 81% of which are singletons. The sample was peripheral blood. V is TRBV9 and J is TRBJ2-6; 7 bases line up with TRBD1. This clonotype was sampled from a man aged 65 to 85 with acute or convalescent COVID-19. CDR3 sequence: CASSPRDSSIFSGANVLTF. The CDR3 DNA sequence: TGTGCCAGCAGCCCCCGGGACAGCTCTATCTTCTCTGGGGCCAACGTCCTGACTTTC.